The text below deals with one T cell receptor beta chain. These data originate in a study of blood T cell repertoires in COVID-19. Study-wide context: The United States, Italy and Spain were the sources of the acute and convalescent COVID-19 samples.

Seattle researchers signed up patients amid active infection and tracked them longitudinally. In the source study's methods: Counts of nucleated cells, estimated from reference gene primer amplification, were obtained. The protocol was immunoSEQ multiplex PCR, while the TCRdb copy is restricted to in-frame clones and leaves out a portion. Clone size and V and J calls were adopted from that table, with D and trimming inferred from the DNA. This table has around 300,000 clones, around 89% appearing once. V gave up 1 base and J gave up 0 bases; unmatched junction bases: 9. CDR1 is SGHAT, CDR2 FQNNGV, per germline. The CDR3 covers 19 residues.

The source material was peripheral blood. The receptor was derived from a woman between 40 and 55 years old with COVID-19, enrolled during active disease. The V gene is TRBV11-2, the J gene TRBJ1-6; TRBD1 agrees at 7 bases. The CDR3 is CASSLVFDRASSYNSPLHF. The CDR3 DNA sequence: TGTGCCAGCAGCTTAGTTTTCGACAGGGCGAGCTCCTATAATTCACCCCTCCACTTT.